A single sample is the source of the 3 T cell receptor beta chains below, sequenced in a study of CD8+ T cells in alopecia areata. Regarding treatment: oral pan-JAK inhibitor, 5-10 mg twice daily. cDNA serving as the sequencing template came from extracted, reverse transcribed RNA. Sequencing was performed with immunoSEQ multiplex PCR; in TCRdb, only in-frame clones are kept and a portion is missing. The sample comprises about 210,000 clones, 43% of which are singletons, and approximately 2.4% rests with the top ten. Sample: CD4+ T cells sorted from blood, taken at approximately week 37, from a patient treated with tofacitinib. The receptors come from a human donor with alopecia areata.

This clone was counted a few times. The V call is TRBV29-1, the J call TRBJ1-1; the D is unclear. The germline V and J ends were trimmed by 1 base and 0 bases, with 6 bases remaining between them. In germline, CDR1 is SQVTM, CDR2 ANQGSEA. The CDR3 covers 13 residues. In DNA, the CDR3 is TGCAGCGTTGAAGGTGTCGTGAACACTGAAGCTTTCTTT. This codes for CSVEGVVNTEAFF.

The chain is built from TRBV15 and TRBJ2-7; D remains ambiguous. With 1 base removed from V and 2 bases from J, the gap between germline ends came to 15 bases. The CDR3 loop spans 16 amino acids. CDR1 is LNHNV, CDR2 YYDKDF, per germline (reference sequence). The CDR3, as DNA: TGTGCCACCAGCAGAGGAGGCTCTGGACCCACCTACGAGCAGTACTTC. It codes for CATSRGGSGPTYEQYF.

The sample holds one count of this clone. The chain recombines TRBV5-1 with TRBJ2-5; D may correspond to TRBD1 or TRBD2 (7 bases each). This CDR3 region has 15 residues. V dropped 3 bases and J dropped 1 base, with 13 bases sitting between them. From germline, CDR1 is SGHRS and CDR2 YFSETQ. The CDR3 protein is CASSSGGQRQETQYF. CDR3 sequence (DNA): TGCGCCAGCAGCTCGGGGGGACAGCGCCAAGAGACCCAGTACTTC.